The clone carrying this TCR beta chain was detected a few times. The sample comes from a study of molecular identifiers for immune sequencing clone quantification. TCRdb analysed the PCR reads with MiXCR anew, one entry per CDR3 protein. The table lists 70,000 to 95,000 distinct CDR3 sequences, around 20% of them singletons. This clonotype was obtained from a human donor in good health. Some libraries in this study had Jurkat cell RNA spiked in. Input material: naive CD8+ T cells from blood, with Jurkat cell RNA spiked in. Subset reported: FACS-sorted CD8+CD4-CCR7+CD45RA+ naive T cells.

The CDR3 loop reads CASNRGGAADTQYF. DNA of the CDR3: TGTGCCAGCAACCGGGGGGGGGCCGCAGATACGCAGTATTTT. The chain couples TRBV6-2 or TRBV6-3 to TRBJ2-3; 8 nucleotides agree with TRBD2. From germline, CDR1 is MNHEY and CDR2 SVGEGT. This CDR3 contains 14 residues. V shed 7 bases, J shed 4 bases, and the junction held 7 bases outside the gene matches.